A single sample is the source of the 25 T cell receptor beta chains below, sequenced in a study of regulatory T cells in long-lasting Graves disease. iRepertoire HTBI primers and Arm-PCR of CDR3 regions built TCR beta libraries. TCRdb used MiXCR to reprocess the multiplex PCR reads, holding one entry per CDR3 protein. The sample has roughly 510,000 distinct CDR3 sequences, roughly 16% seen once. Time point in this sample: newly diagnosed GD, antithyroid drugs for less than 3 months. The TCR library was prepared using RNA isolated from PBMCs. The data also belong to a second study, concerning T cells in Graves' hyperthyroidism and ophthalmopathy.

The source material was peripheral blood mononuclear cells (PBMCs), sampled at new diagnosis, from a patient treated with antithyroid drugs. These receptors all stem from a man in his late teens or twenties with Graves disease.

This clonotype came up once. Given a far larger clone just one base away, this is likely a sequencing read error. J is TRBJ2-7 and V is TRBV7-3; perhaps TRBD2 as D (7 bases). The CDR3 is made up of 16 amino acids. CDR1 and CDR2 from the germline V gene are SGHTA and FQGTGA. The CDR3 protein is CTSSSGAGVKAYEQYF. DNA of the CDR3: TGTACCAGCAGCTCGGGGGCGGGAGTGAAGGCCTACGAGCAGTACTTC.

The CDR3 here is CASSLGKGQGGGQPQHF. For the CDR3, the DNA is TGTGCCAGCAGCTTAGGGAAAGGTCAGGGGGGAGGTCAGCCCCAGCATTTT. The chain has TRBV7-9 and TRBJ1-5, with 7 bases that match TRBD1. The CDR3 is 17 residues long. Trimming at V came to 1 base and at J to 6 bases, leaving 12 bases not matched to a gene. The germline gives CDR1 SEHNR, CDR2 FQNEAQ (reference sequence). The entire variable domain, with the rest obtained from reference TRBV7-9 and TRBJ1-5, is as follows: DTGVSQNPRHKITKRGQNVTFRCDPISEHNRLYWYRQTLGQGPEFLTYFQNEAQLEKSRLLSDRFSAERPKGSFSTLEIQRTEQGDSAMYLCASSLGKGQGGGQPQHFGDGTRLSIL.

In regard to this clonotype: One end of the junction varies from germline; a read error may be responsible. V usage is TRBV27 and J usage is TRBJ2-2; 8 bases match TRBD1. Looked up from germline, CDR1 is MNHEY and CDR2 is SMNVEV (reference sequence). The CDR3 runs 17 residues. This CDR3 is CASRSMRGTGVPGKLFF. In DNA, the CDR3 is TGTGCCAGCCGATCAATGCGCGGGACAGGTGTTCCCGGGAAGCTGTTTTTT.

There are many counts of this clonotype. The J gene is TRBJ2-1, the V gene TRBV12-3 or TRBV12-4, with a tentative D call TRBD1 (6 bases). CDR3 length: 13 amino acids. V was cut by 7 bases and J by 4 bases, with 11 bases left in between. DNA for the CDR3: TGTGCCAGCATAAAGGACAGTTACAATGAGCAGTTCTTC. Its translation is CASIKDSYNEQFF.

The sample holds a few counts of this clonotype. The V gene is TRBV18, the J gene TRBJ2-7, with D perhaps TRBD1 or TRBD2 (5 bases each). The V and J ends lost 4 bases and 5 bases respectively, with 18 bases between them. The CDR3 is 15 residues long. CDR1 KGHSH and CDR2 LQKENI come from the germline V gene. This chain's CDR3 is CASSLSARGENEQYF. The CDR3 nucleotides read TGTGCCAGCTCACTTAGCGCCCGAGGGGAAAACGAGCAGTACTTC. Full variable domain (outside the CDR3, taken from reference TRBV18 and TRBJ2-7): NAGVMQNPRHLVRRRGQEARLRCSPMKGHSHVYWYRQLPEEGLKFMVYLQKENIIDESGMPKERFSAEFPKEGPSILRIQQVVRGDSAAYFCASSLSARGENEQYFGPGTRLTVT.

This clonotype was counted only a few times. The chain couples TRBV6-1 to TRBJ1-5; the D gene is possibly TRBD1 (5 bases). Deletions cut 7 bases from V and 2 bases from J, with 18 bases between. CDR1 and CDR2 from the germline V gene are MNHNS and SASEGT. The length of the CDR3 is 16 residues. CDR3 protein: CASTPGPRVGNQPQHF. The CDR3 nucleotides read TGTGCCAGCACCCCGGGGCCGCGGGTGGGCAATCAGCCCCAGCATTTT.

This clonotype was seen ten or more times. The rearrangement uses TRBV10-2 and TRBJ2-7; D is possibly TRBD2 (5 bases). CDR1 is WSHSY and CDR2 is SAAADI in the germline V gene. Trimming removed 4 bases from V and 6 bases from J, with 19 bases in between. This CDR3 has 15 residues. The CDR3 DNA sequence: TGCGCCAGCAGTGGTACCCCTACTGGGAGAGGCGAGCAGTACTTC. Translation: CASSGTPTGRGEQYF.

This clonotype was counted many times. The chain joins TRBV28 to TRBJ1-5; D not resolved. The V end was cut by 5 bases, the J end by 0 bases, with 20 bases between. Germline CDR1 MDHEN, CDR2 SYDVKM. The CDR3 runs 18 residues. This CDR3 is CASSTWTVNWDSNQPQHF. CDR3 in DNA: TGTGCCAGCAGTACCTGGACGGTGAATTGGGATAGCAATCAGCCCCAGCATTTT.

This clonotype was recorded many times. CDR3 nucleotides: TGTGCCAGCAGTTTCCCCCCGACAGCGGGAGGCACTGAAGCTTTCTTT. It translates to CASSFPPTAGGTEAFF. The chain carries TRBV12-3 or TRBV12-4 and TRBJ1-1, with D possibly TRBD1 on 5 matching bases. The CDR3 covers 16 residues. V lost 3 bases to trimming and J lost 4 bases, with 18 bases between them.

This clonotype was seen more than once but under ten times. The rearrangement joins TRBV24-1 to TRBJ2-1; the D gene is possibly TRBD1 (5 bases). This CDR3 region has 15 residues. Looked up from germline, CDR1 is KGHDR and CDR2 is SFDVKD. V was pared by 1 base and J by 7 bases, with 13 bases between. This chain's CDR3 is CATSDFTLSGNEQFF. DNA for the CDR3: TGTGCCACCAGTGATTTTACCCTGTCAGGGAATGAGCAGTTCTTC.

This clonotype was counted only a few times. The chain combines TRBV28 with TRBJ2-1; D tentatively fits TRBD1 or TRBD2 (5 bases each). This CDR3 comprises 15 residues. The germline V and J ends were trimmed by 5 bases and 11 bases, with 22 bases remaining between them. CDR1 is MDHEN, CDR2 SYDVKM, per germline. The CDR3 reads CASSPPGDHKPQQFF. The CDR3 coding sequence is TGTGCCAGCAGTCCCCCCGGGGACCACAAGCCCCAGCAGTTCTTC. Filled out from reference TRBV28 and TRBJ2-1, the complete variable domain reads DVKVTQSSRYLVKRTGEKVFLECVQDMDHENMFWYRQDPGLGLRLIYFSYDVKMKEKGDIPEGYSVSREKKERFSLILESASTNQTSMYLCASSPPGDHKPQQFFGPGTRLTVL.

Note on this clonotype: In this CDR3 the conserved last residue, phenylalanine or tryptophan, is missing, so a read error is likely. Because the CDR3's place on the DNA is in doubt, the DNA is left out and the CDR3 is given as listed by TCRdb. This chain joins TRBV5-4 and TRBJ1-1; TRBD1 is the table's D call and was not checked against the DNA. The CDR3 has 8 amino acids, counting both end residues. Per the germline V gene, CDR1 is SGHNT and CDR2 is YYREEE (reference sequence). The CDR3 spells CASSTPRG.

This clonotype has at least ten counts. V is TRBV11-1 and J is TRBJ2-5; tentative D call: TRBD2 (5 bases). This CDR3 is 14 amino acids long. Germline V gene lookup returns CDR1 SGHAT and CDR2 FQDESV (reference sequence). V was shortened by 4 bases and J by 7 bases, with 16 bases between the two germline ends. The CDR3 reads CASSSLSEGGTQYF. The CDR3 nucleotides are TGTGCCAGCAGCTCTCTATCCGAGGGCGGGACCCAGTACTTC.

This sequence joins TRBV6-9 and TRBJ1-1, with a weak D call TRBD1 (6 bases). Germline CDR1 is MNHGY and CDR2 is SVAAGI. The CDR3 spans 14 residues. With 3 bases removed from V and 3 bases from J, the gap between germline ends came to 11 bases. CDR3 protein: CASSYLQGDTEAFF. CDR3 nucleotide sequence: TGTGCCAGCAGTTACTTACAGGGTGACACTGAAGCTTTCTTT.

This clonotype was observed a handful of times. The chain links TRBV20-1 to TRBJ1-1; D gene ambiguous. The ends were cut back, 6 bases at V and 4 bases at J, with 12 bases in the middle. Germline V gene data show CDR1 as DFQATT and CDR2 as SNEGSKA (reference sequence). The CDR3 has 12 residues. The CDR3 reads CSARRSSTEAFF. The CDR3 region has the DNA TGCAGTGCCCGGCGATCGAGCACTGAAGCTTTCTTT.

This clonotype was seen ten or more times. This chain uses TRBV5-1 with TRBJ2-3; D call uncertain. This CDR3 is 14 amino acids long. The germline V and J ends were trimmed by 1 base and 4 bases, with 10 bases remaining between them. Germline-derived CDR1 and CDR2 are SGHRS and YFSETQ. The CDR3 DNA reads TGCGCCAGCAGCTTGCTTAGGTCCGCAGATACGCAGTATTTT. Protein sequence: CASSLLRSADTQYF.

This rearrangement joins TRBV5-6 to TRBJ1-1; TRBD1 might be the D (6 bases). The V gene lost 3 bases and the J gene lost 0 bases, with 15 bases spanning the gap. Germline CDR1 and CDR2: SGHDT and YYEEEE. The CDR3 runs 16 residues. The CDR3 sequence: CASSSGPPGVNTEAFF. The CDR3 DNA follows: TGTGCCAGCAGCTCTGGCCCGCCAGGGGTGAACACTGAAGCTTTCTTT.

V usage is TRBV12-3 or TRBV12-4 and J usage is TRBJ2-7; possible D gene TRBD1, 5 bases. The germline V and J ends were trimmed by 2 bases and 7 bases, with 15 bases remaining between them. The CDR3 has 14 residues. CDR3 sequence reads: CASSLSLSGKEQYF. The CDR3, as DNA: TGTGCCAGCAGTTTAAGTTTGTCAGGGAAGGAGCAGTACTTC.

The table lists this clonotype with many counts. This rearrangement joins TRBV5-1 to TRBJ2-5; TRBD1 or TRBD2 may be the D gene (5 bases each). This CDR3 is 13 amino acids long. V lost 5 bases to trimming and J lost 4 bases, with 12 bases between them. Germline V gene sequence: CDR1 SGHRS, CDR2 YFSETQ. The CDR3, as DNA: TGCGCCAGCAGTGGGACCGCGGGAGAGACCCAGTACTTC. It specifies CASSGTAGETQYF.

Many counts were recorded for this clonotype. The chain employs TRBV6-1 and TRBJ2-1; the match to TRBD1 covers 8 bases. Losses at the gene ends were 6 bases for V and 6 bases for J; bases not matched to a gene: 13. The CDR3 is 16 amino acids. From germline, CDR1 is MNHNS and CDR2 SASEGT. The CDR3 DNA follows: TGTGCCAGCAGCTCCCTCTCCGGGACAGGTGCCAATGAGCAGTTCTTC. Its translation is CASSSLSGTGANEQFF.

This clonotype turned up a few times. The V call is TRBV11-2, the J call TRBJ2-2; D unclear. Looked up from germline, CDR1 is SGHAT and CDR2 is FQNNGV. The CDR3 length is 16 residues. Trimming cost V 0 bases and J 7 bases, with 15 bases left between them. CDR3 DNA sequence: TGTGCCAGCAGCTTAGATCGGACGGGCTTGGACGGGGAGCTGTTTTTT. This sequence encodes CASSLDRTGLDGELFF.

J is TRBJ2-6 and V is TRBV12-3 or TRBV12-4; the D gene is possibly TRBD1 (6 bases). The CDR3 spans 19 residues. Trimming took off 1 base at V and 0 bases at J, with 16 bases between the two ends. For the CDR3, the DNA is TGTGCCAGCAGTTTAGACCCCGCCAGGGGAACCTCTGGGGCCAACGTCCTGACTTTC. Protein product: CASSLDPARGTSGANVLTF.

This clonotype was seen a few times. CDR3 sequence: CASSLGFF. The CDR3 nucleotides read TGTGCCAGCAGCCTGGGGTTCTTC. The V call is TRBV28, the J call TRBJ2-1; D is unclear. CDR1 is MDHEN and CDR2 is SYDVKM in the germline V gene. The germline V and J ends were trimmed by 6 bases and 15 bases, with 6 bases remaining between them. CDR3 length: 8 residues.

Concerning this clonotype: One end of the junction varies from germline; a read error may be responsible. This chain links TRBV27 with TRBJ2-3; 8 bases align to TRBD1. Per germline, CDR1 MNHEY and CDR2 SMNVEV (reference sequence). This CDR3 is built from 12 residues. In DNA, the CDR3 is TGTGCCACCGGGACAGGCCAGAGTGAAGCTTCCTTT. Translated, it gives CATGTGQSEASF.

This clonotype showed up just a few times. The V call is TRBV30, the J call TRBJ1-5; D unclear. Germline V gives CDR1 GTSNPN, CDR2 SVGIG (reference sequence). The V gene lost 0 bases and the J gene lost 2 bases, with 8 bases spanning the gap. The CDR3 runs to 14 residues. CDR3 amino acids: CAWSVALGNQPQHF. CDR3 DNA: TGTGCCTGGAGTGTAGCGCTGGGCAATCAGCCCCAGCATTTT.